This TCR beta chain was identified in a study of blood T cells in healthy people across ages. Trimming shortened V by 0 bases and J by 1 base, and 14 bases separated the two germline ends. Germline V gives CDR1 SQVTM, CDR2 ANQGSEA. The CDR3 sequence is 16 residues long. The authors ran a second PCR of roughly 6 to 12 cycles using a sample-barcoded 5' primer and a J-beta primer mix. TCRdb ran MiXCR on the 5' RACE reads and lists one entry per CDR3 protein. In the table there are fewer than 2,000,000 distinct CDR3 sequences, around 42% of which are singletons. Whole-study findings and limits: Whereas aged donors had fewer naive CD4+ cells, long-lived donors had more of them and higher diversity.

On this clonotype: The antigen is unknown.

The rearrangement links TRBV29-1 to TRBJ2-3; D is unresolved. Specimen: blood. This clonotype originated in a human donor in good health. CDR3 loop: CSVEEESGVRTDTQYF. In DNA, the CDR3 is TGCAGCGTTGAAGAAGAAAGTGGGGTACGCACAGATACGCAGTATTTT.